Shown below are 29 T cell receptor beta chains from a single sample sequenced in a study of spatial heterogeneity in lung cancer. Noted time point: sample taken at primary tumor resection. TCRdb processed the 5' RACE reads anew with MiXCR; each CDR3 protein has one entry. This sample has 10,000 to 11,000 distinct CDR3 sequences; roughly 8% occur once, and the top ten carry around 22%. The study's findings and limits: Mutation tallies in tumors tracked expanded intratumoral alpha and beta TCR counts.

For these TCRs, the target antigens are not known. The sequencing used lung tumor tissue, collected at surgery. All receptors derive from a female donor with early-stage non-small cell lung cancer.

As concerns this clonotype: This beta chain lies outside the target of a library built for alpha chains; its clone size means little. V is TRBV29-1 and J is TRBJ2-3; 13 nucleotides align to TRBD2. The germline gives CDR1 SQVTM, CDR2 ANQGSEA. This CDR3 is 18 amino acids long. The ends lost 5 bases at V and 0 bases at J; junction bases unmatched: 11. The DNA for the CDR3 is TGCAGCGTTACCGCCCGACTAGCGGGGGGTTCTAGCACAGATACGCAGTATTTT. This gives the protein CSVTARLAGGSSTDTQYF.

By sample share, this clonotype is medium-sized. Because the library targeted alpha chains, this beta chain is an off-target read whose size means little. The chain joins TRBV7-9 to TRBJ2-5, with TRBD2 matching 7 bases. The CDR3 contains 15 residues. The ends lost 4 bases at V and 3 bases at J; junction bases unmatched: 8. CDR1 is SEHNR and CDR2 is FQNEAQ in the germline V gene (reference sequence). The CDR3 DNA reads as TGTGCCAGCAGCTCCCCTTCGGGGGGAGAAGAGACCCAGTACTTC. Its protein is CASSSPSGGEETQYF.

This clonotype has ten or more counts. With the library built for alpha chains, this beta chain is off target and its frequency is not meaningful. The chain carries TRBV4-3 and TRBJ2-5; 10 bases fit TRBD2. This CDR3 comprises 15 residues. The ends lost 1 base at V and 7 bases at J; junction bases unmatched: 6. CDR1 is LGHNA and CDR2 is YSLEER in the germline V gene. CDR3 loop: CASSQGTSGAMTQYF. In DNA form, the CDR3 reads TGCGCCAGCAGCCAAGGGACTAGCGGCGCCATGACCCAGTACTTC.

Notes on this clonotype: The library was prepared for alpha chains; this beta chain is a stray read, so its frequency means little. The chain carries TRBV30 and TRBJ2-3, with 9 bases aligning to TRBD1. Germline CDR1 reads GTSNPN; CDR2 reads SVGIG (reference sequence). The ends lost 1 base at V and 3 bases at J; junction bases unmatched: 2. The CDR3 is made up of 14 amino acids. Here the CDR3 reads CAWSGDRGTDTQYF. The CDR3, as DNA: TGTGCCTGGAGTGGCGACAGGGGGACAGATACGCAGTATTTT.

This clonotype qualifies as medium-sized (0.01 to 0.1%). This beta chain lies outside the target of a library built for alpha chains; its clone size means little. The rearrangement joins TRBV7-9 to TRBJ2-7, with D hard to call. The V and J ends lost 5 bases and 3 bases respectively, with 17 bases between them. Germline V CDR1 and CDR2: SEHNR, FQNEAQ (reference sequence). The CDR3 contains 15 residues. DNA for the CDR3: TGTGCCAGCAGCCCGGGTAGAGGCTTGGTCTACGAGCAGTACTTC. Its protein product is CASSPGRGLVYEQYF.

This clonotype showed up many times. This beta chain is an unintended read in a library built for alpha chains; its size means little. The CDR3 protein is CSANYLGARQFF. The DNA of the CDR3 is TGCAGTGCCAACTATCTGGGGGCGCGGCAGTTCTTC. V gene TRBV20-1 combines with J gene TRBJ2-1; possible D gene TRBD1, 6 bases. Germline assignment: CDR1 DFQATT and CDR2 SNEGSKA (reference sequence). With 6 bases removed from V and 12 bases from J, the gap between germline ends came to 18 bases. The CDR3 spans 12 residues.

Judged by abundance, this clonotype is medium-sized. This beta chain is an off-target read within a library intended for alpha chains, so its frequency means little. The gene calls are TRBV3-1 and TRBJ2-5; TRBD1 is a possible D gene (6 bases). Trimming took 5 bases from V and 5 from J, leaving 15 bases between them. Germline CDR1 reads LGHDT; CDR2 reads YNNKEL (reference sequence). The CDR3 sequence is 14 residues long. The CDR3 sequence is CASSATGRRETQYF. The CDR3 DNA sequence: TGTGCCAGCAGCGCGACAGGCCGAAGGGAGACCCAGTACTTC.

On this clonotype: Because this beta chain is a stray read in a library intended to capture alpha chains, its abundance should not be given much weight. V and J are TRBV19 and TRBJ2-2; D perhaps matches TRBD2 (6 bases). Germline assignment: CDR1 LNHDA and CDR2 SQIVND (reference sequence). Trimming removed 3 bases from V and 1 base from J, with 6 bases in between. The CDR3 length is 14 residues. CDR3 bases: TGTGCCAGTAGTATGCGGGGGAACACCGGGGAGCTGTTTTTT. It encodes CASSMRGNTGELFF. Full variable domain (missing parts from reference TRBV19 and TRBJ2-2): DGGITQSPKYLFRKEGQNVTLSCEQNLNHDAMYWYRQDPGQGLRLIYYSQIVNDFQKGDIAEGYSVSREKKESFPLTVTSAQKNPTAFYLCASSMRGNTGELFFGEGSRLTVL.

This clonotype was seen ten or more times. Found in a library prepared for alpha chains, this beta chain is an off-target read, and its abundance has little meaning. V gene TRBV7-9 combines with J gene TRBJ2-3; D may be TRBD1 or TRBD2 (7 bases each). This CDR3 has 15 amino acids. V was cut by 7 bases and J by 3 bases, with 17 bases left in between. Germline V CDR1 and CDR2: SEHNR, FQNEAQ (reference sequence). The CDR3 region has the DNA TGTGCCAGCACCCGACAGGGAGGGGGTACAGATACGCAGTATTTT. It is translated as CASTRQGGGTDTQYF.

About this clonotype itself: A much larger clonotype is one base distant, so this may be a read error. Since no conserved phenylalanine or tryptophan closes the CDR3, a read error is the likely cause. The size of this beta chain means little, since it is a stray read in a library made for alpha chains. The V and J genes are TRBV3-1 and TRBJ2-4; 8 positions match TRBD2. This CDR3 spans 14 amino acids. The germline V gene encodes CDR1 LGHDT and CDR2 YNNKEL (reference sequence). With 4 bases clipped from V and 5 bases from J, the junction kept 4 bases outside the gene matches. The CDR3 protein is CASSPGGAENIQYV. The CDR3 DNA follows: TGTGCCAGCAGCCCCGGGGGGGCCGAAAACATTCAGTACGTC.

This clonotype appeared many times. Found in a library prepared for alpha chains, this beta chain is an off-target read, and its abundance has little meaning. V gene TRBV20-1 combines with J gene TRBJ2-3, with TRBD2 matching 8 bases. CDR3 length equals 13 residues. With V trimmed by 3 bases and J by 5 bases, 4 bases remained unmatched. Germline CDR1 reads DFQATT; CDR2 reads SNEGSKA (reference sequence). The CDR3 DNA is TGCAGTGCTAGGCGGGGGGCCATAGATACGCAGTATTTT. Protein product: CSARRGAIDTQYF.

There are many counts of this clonotype. Because this beta chain is a stray read in a library intended to capture alpha chains, its abundance should not be given much weight. This sequence joins TRBV4-3 and TRBJ2-7, with D perhaps assigned TRBD1 or TRBD2 (5 bases each). CDR1 LGHNA and CDR2 YSLEER come from the germline V gene. This CDR3 spans 13 amino acids. V dropped 4 bases and J dropped 7 bases, with 14 bases sitting between them. The CDR3 DNA sequence: TGCGCCAGCAGCCTGGGACGGCGAGGGGAGCAGTACTTC. Its protein product is CASSLGRRGEQYF.

This clonotype was counted at least ten times. With the library built for alpha chains, this beta chain is off target and its frequency is not meaningful. This chain joins TRBV29-1 and TRBJ2-7; D uncertain. The ends were cut back, 1 base at V and 5 bases at J, with 6 bases in the middle. The germline V gene has CDR1 SQVTM and CDR2 ANQGSEA. This CDR3 has 11 amino acids. The CDR3 sequence: CSVEGGHEQYF. The CDR3 DNA reads as TGCAGCGTTGAAGGCGGCCACGAGCAGTACTTC.

This clonotype was recorded at least ten times. The library was prepared for alpha chains; this beta chain is a stray read, so its frequency means little. V and J are TRBV20-1 and TRBJ2-3; D unclear. The CDR3 is 16 residues long. Germline CDR1 and CDR2: DFQATT and SNEGSKA (reference sequence). Trimming pared 4 bases from V and 1 base from J, leaving 18 bases between. The CDR3 DNA is TGCAGTGCTAAGTGTTCCCAGTCATGGTGCACAGATACGCAGTATTTT. Protein sequence: CSAKCSQSWCTDTQYF.

This clonotype was counted many times. This beta chain turned up in a library designed for alpha chains; as an off-target read, its abundance says little. The V and J genes are TRBV11-2 and TRBJ1-6; a possible D gene is TRBD1 (6 bases). V lost 0 bases to trimming and J lost 7 bases, with 10 bases between them. This CDR3 comprises 15 residues. Per the germline V gene, CDR1 is SGHAT and CDR2 is FQNNGV. Here the CDR3 DNA reads TGTGCCAGCAGCTTAGATCGCACAGGGAATTCACCCCTCCACTTT. It is translated as CASSLDRTGNSPLHF.

This clonotype was seen many times. Found in a library prepared for alpha chains, this beta chain is an off-target read, and its abundance has little meaning. The chain is built from TRBV23-1 and TRBJ2-7, with 7 positions matching TRBD1. TRBV23-1 counts as an open reading frame of uncertain function. The CDR3 runs to 16 residues. Losses at the gene ends were 6 bases for V and 6 bases for J; bases not matched to a gene: 17. The CDR3 loop is CASSPPGRLSGGEQYF. In nucleotides, the CDR3 is TGCGCCAGCAGCCCACCGGGACGTTTATCAGGGGGCGAGCAGTACTTC.

This clonotype is classed as medium-sized. Because the library targeted alpha chains, this beta chain is an off-target read whose size means little. The chain links TRBV3-1 to TRBJ2-2; D unclear. Germline V gene lookup returns CDR1 LGHDT and CDR2 YNNKEL (reference sequence). The V and J ends lost 4 bases and 6 bases respectively, with 9 bases between them. The CDR3 contains 13 residues. The CDR3: CASSLASSGELFF. The CDR3 bases are TGTGCCAGCAGCCTGGCCTCTTCCGGGGAGCTGTTTTTT. Full variable domain (outside the CDR3, taken from reference TRBV3-1 and TRBJ2-2): DTAVSQTPKYLVTQMGNDKSIKCEQNLGHDTMYWYKQDSKKFLKIMFSYNNKELIINETVPNRFSPKSPDKAHLNLHINSLELGDSAVYFCASSLASSGELFFGEGSRLTVL.

Comments on this clonotype: The size of this beta chain means little, since it is a stray read in a library made for alpha chains. The CDR3 sequence: CASSFHSETQYF. CDR3 nucleotides: TGTGCCAGCAGCTTTCACAGTGAGACCCAGTACTTC. The V gene is TRBV7-9, the J gene TRBJ2-5; D not resolved. This CDR3 is 12 amino acids long. Trimming cost V 3 bases and J 5 bases, with 7 bases left between them. Germline-derived CDR1 and CDR2 are SEHNR and FQNEAQ (reference sequence).

In regard to this clonotype: This may arise from a read error, as a much more abundant clone is one base away. This beta chain turned up in a library designed for alpha chains; as an off-target read, its abundance says little. The rearrangement uses TRBV3-1 and TRBJ1-6; possibly TRBD1 for D (6 bases). Germline CDR1 reads LGHDT; CDR2 reads YNNKEL (reference sequence). The CDR3 has 15 amino acids. In DNA, the CDR3 is TGTGTCAGCAGCTGGGGGCCTGGAACATTTGAACCCCTCCACTTT. As protein: CVSSWGPGTFEPLHF.

The sample holds many counts of this clonotype. This beta chain was picked up by a library intended for alpha chains and is off target, so its count carries little meaning. The genes are TRBV28 and TRBJ2-3, with D tentatively TRBD2 (7 bases). Trimming stripped 7 bases from V and 6 bases from J, with 26 bases between. In germline, CDR1 is MDHEN, CDR2 SYDVKM. This CDR3 has 17 residues. The CDR3 nucleotides read TGTGCCAGCAACCCGCTAGCGGCCCAACAAGACAGGGATACGCAGTATTTT. Protein product: CASNPLAAQQDRDTQYF.

By sample share, this clonotype is medium-sized. This beta chain is an unintended read in a library built for alpha chains; its size means little. The chain is built from TRBV10-3 and TRBJ1-2, with D tentatively TRBD1 (6 bases). This CDR3 spans 14 amino acids. Per germline, CDR1 ENHRY and CDR2 SYGVKD. V was pared by 2 bases and J by 6 bases, with 13 bases between. In DNA, the CDR3 is TGTGCCATCAGTGAGCGCAGGGGAGATAATGGCTACACCTTC. This sequence encodes CAISERRGDNGYTF.

This clonotype has only a few counts. The library was prepared for alpha chains; this beta chain is a stray read, so its frequency means little. The J gene is TRBJ1-1, the V gene TRBV28, with D uncertain. Germline CDR1 and CDR2: MDHEN and SYDVKM. Deletions cut 1 base from V and 7 bases from J, with 13 bases between. CDR3 length: 14 amino acids. The CDR3 loop is CASSLSAGLIEAFF. CDR3 sequence (DNA): TGTGCCAGCAGTTTATCGGCCGGACTAATTGAAGCTTTCTTT.

In its sample, this clonotype was seen many times. Little can be read into the size of this beta chain, an off-target read in a library designed for alpha chains. For the CDR3, the DNA is TGTGCCAGCAGCTTAACTAGCGCAAGCACAGATACGCAGTATTTT. Protein product: CASSLTSASTDTQYF. The J gene is TRBJ2-3, the V gene TRBV5-5; 7 nucleotides match TRBD2. Germline trimming cut 2 bases from V and 0 bases from J; bases unmatched to any gene: 3. CDR1 is SGHKS and CDR2 is YYEKEE in the germline V gene (reference sequence). CDR3 size: 15 residues. The variable domain in full, with the rest retrieved from reference TRBV5-5 and TRBJ2-3, is DAGVTQSPTHLIKTRGQQVTLRCSPISGHKSVSWYQQVLGQGPQFIFQYYEKEERGRGNFPDRFSARQFPNYSSELNVNALLLGDSALYLCASSLTSASTDTQYFGPGTRLTVL.

The table lists this clonotype with many counts. For a library built for alpha chains, this beta chain is a stray read; little rests on its size. This chain links TRBV11-2 with TRBJ2-7; D ambiguous. Germline-derived CDR1 and CDR2 are SGHAT and FQNNGV. The CDR3 sequence is 13 residues long. Trimming pared 4 bases from V and 1 base from J, leaving 8 bases between. The CDR3 bases are TGTGCCAGCAGCTCCTCCCCGTCCTACGAGCAGTACTTC. Its translation is CASSSSPSYEQYF.

Many counts were recorded for this clonotype. This beta chain was picked up by a library intended for alpha chains and is off target, so its count carries little meaning. This chain uses TRBV20-1 with TRBJ2-3; D not resolved. Per germline, CDR1 DFQATT and CDR2 SNEGSKA (reference sequence). CDR3 length: 13 amino acids. The V end lost 6 bases, the J end lost 1 base, and 11 bases lay between the germline ends. CDR3: CSAGIGGTDTQYF. CDR3 bases: TGCAGTGCCGGCATCGGCGGCACAGATACGCAGTATTTT.

A word on this clonotype: It may be a read error: a sequence one base away is much more abundant. Because this beta chain is a stray read in a library intended to capture alpha chains, its abundance should not be given much weight. The genes are TRBV12-3 or TRBV12-4 and TRBJ1-2; D remains unclear. CDR3 length equals 11 residues. CDR3 coding DNA: TGTACCAGCAGTTTAGCCTATGGCTACACCTTC. Protein product: CTSSLAYGYTF.

This clonotype was found many times. Being off target in a library aimed at alpha chains, this beta chain has a size of little meaning. The chain joins TRBV5-1 to TRBJ2-7, with TRBD2 matching over 8 bases. V gave up 3 bases and J gave up 7 bases; unmatched junction bases: 9. Germline V gene lookup returns CDR1 SGHRS and CDR2 YFSETQ. This CDR3 region has 14 residues. CDR3 bases: TGCGCCAGCAGCTCCAGCGGGGGTACGGGAGAGCAGTACTTC. Translating gives CASSSSGGTGEQYF.

This clonotype is termed medium-sized. As an off-target read in a library built for alpha chains, this beta chain has a frequency of little significance. The chain recombines TRBV2 with TRBJ2-6, with a tentative D call TRBD1 (6 bases). V lost 4 bases to trimming and J lost 2 bases, with 15 bases between them. CDR1 is SNHLY and CDR2 is FYNNEI in the germline V gene. This CDR3 has 17 residues. CDR3 amino acids: CASSVHRESPGANVLTF. CDR3 bases: TGTGCCAGCAGTGTGCACAGGGAAAGTCCTGGGGCCAACGTCCTGACTTTC.

This clonotype was detected a few times. The junction shows a germline mismatch at one end, possibly a read error. Because the library targeted alpha chains, this beta chain is an off-target read whose size means little. V and J are TRBV19 and TRBJ1-1, with TRBD1 identical over 8 bases. The CDR3 length is 16 residues. Germline lookup yields CDR1 LNHDA and CDR2 SQIVND (reference sequence). DNA of the CDR3: TGTGTCAGTACCCCAGGGGGCTGGAGGGCGAACACTGAAGCTTTCTTT. It is translated as CVSTPGGWRANTEAFF.